Below, 28 T cell receptor beta chains from the same sample are listed, as sequenced in a study of blood T cell repertoires in COVID-19. TCRdb keeps only in-frame clones here, not all; method: immunoSEQ multiplex PCR. The sample includes over 250,000 clones, 90% of them seen just once. The sequenced material came from PBMCs or T cells enriched from blood (not recorded which). These receptors all come from a man aged 55 to 70 who had recovered from COVID-19.

This clone has just a few counts. The rearrangement links TRBV9 to TRBJ2-3, with a possible D match to TRBD1 (5 bases). CDR3 size: 12 residues. The germline CDR1 and CDR2 sequences are SGDLS and YYNGEE. Between the trimmed V and J ends, which lost 3 bases and 6 bases, there was a span of 8 bases. CDR3 protein: CASSAQGDTQYF. The DNA of the CDR3 is TGTGCCAGCAGCGCGCAGGGCGATACGCAGTATTTT.

This sequence joins TRBV5-1 and TRBJ2-7; 7 bases line up with TRBD2. Germline lookup yields CDR1 SGHRS and CDR2 YFSETQ. This CDR3 spans 15 amino acids. The ends lost 4 bases at V and 5 bases at J; junction bases unmatched: 12. Here the CDR3 DNA reads TGCGCCAGCAGCCCCCGTTTGGGGGGGATCGACGAGCAGTACTTC. Encoded protein: CASSPRLGGIDEQYF. The variable domain in full, completed from reference TRBV5-1 and TRBJ2-7, reads KAGVTQTPRYLIKTRGQQVTLSCSPISGHRSVSWYQQTPGQGLQFLFEYFSETQRNKGNFPGRFSGRQFSNSRSEMNVSTLELGDSALYLCASSPRLGGIDEQYFGPGTRLTVT.

The DNA for the CDR3 is TGTGCCAGCAGCACCCGACAGGCCCATTTGAGCTACGAGCAGTACTTC. Translation: CASSTRQAHLSYEQYF. This sequence joins TRBV11-2 and TRBJ2-7; D may be TRBD1 (6 bases). This CDR3 has 16 amino acids. CDR1 and CDR2 from the germline V gene are SGHAT and FQNNGV. V was cut by 5 bases and J by 3 bases, with 20 bases left in between.

The chain has TRBV19 and TRBJ1-2; TRBD1 matches at 8 bases. CDR1 and CDR2 (germline): LNHDA, SQIVND (reference sequence). Losses at the gene ends were 2 bases for V and 7 bases for J; bases not matched to a gene: 6. There are 14 residues in the CDR3. CDR3 DNA: TGTGCCAGTAGTATACAGGGGGCGCGTTTTGGCTACACCTTC. It translates to CASSIQGARFGYTF.

This clone was observed a single time. The V call is TRBV7-8, the J call TRBJ1-1, with D possibly being TRBD1 (6 bases). With 5 bases removed from V and 4 bases from J, the gap between germline ends came to 14 bases. CDR1 and CDR2 from the germline V gene are SGHVS and FQNEAQ. The CDR3 is 14 residues long. The CDR3: CASSRTGIPTEAFF. For the CDR3, the DNA is TGTGCCAGCAGCCGAACAGGGATCCCCACTGAAGCTTTCTTT.

In nucleotides, the CDR3 is TGTGCCAGCAGCGTAGCAGACAGGGGAGGCGTTGAGACCCAGTACTTC. Its translation: CASSVADRGGVETQYF. The rearrangement links TRBV9 to TRBJ2-5; 8 bases fit TRBD1. This CDR3 contains 16 residues. With V trimmed by 0 bases and J by 5 bases, 9 bases remained unmatched. The germline CDR1 and CDR2 sequences are SGDLS and YYNGEE.

The chain carries TRBV11-3 and TRBJ1-4; the match to TRBD1 covers 7 bases. The CDR3 is 14 residues long. J lost 6 bases, V lost 3 bases, and 4 bases had no gene match. Germline V lookup: CDR1 SGHNT, CDR2 YENEEA. Here the CDR3 reads CASSFEGGYEKLFF. The CDR3 DNA reads as TGTGCCAGCAGCTTTGAAGGGGGCTATGAAAAACTGTTTTTT.

The V and J genes are TRBV7-9 and TRBJ1-1; possible D gene TRBD1, 6 bases. Trimming took off 5 bases at V and 7 bases at J, with 14 bases between the two ends. The CDR3 length is 13 residues. In germline, CDR1 is SEHNR, CDR2 FQNEAQ (reference sequence). This CDR3 reads CASSIDRSYEAFF. CDR3 nucleotides: TGTGCCAGCAGCATAGACAGGTCTTATGAAGCTTTCTTT. The full variable domain, its missing parts supplied by reference TRBV7-9 and TRBJ1-1, is DTGVSQNPRHKITKRGQNVTFRCDPISEHNRLYWYRQTLGQGPEFLTYFQNEAQLEKSRLLSDRFSAERPKGSFSTLEIQRTEQGDSAMYLCASSIDRSYEAFFGQGTRLTVV.

CDR3 sequence (DNA): TGTGCCAGCAGAACCCTCGGGGGGGGCTACGAGCAGTACTTC. It yields the protein CASRTLGGGYEQYF. This chain uses TRBV27 with TRBJ2-7; 8 bases fit TRBD2. V was pared by 6 bases and J by 3 bases, with 7 bases of the junction left unmatched. The germline V gene encodes CDR1 MNHEY and CDR2 SMNVEV (reference sequence). CDR3 length: 14 amino acids.

The rearrangement joins TRBV2 to TRBJ2-2; tentatively, D is TRBD2 (5 bases). V gave up 3 bases and J gave up 1 base, with 9 bases separating them. The CDR3 has 15 amino acids. Germline CDR1 reads SNHLY; CDR2 reads FYNNEI. CDR3 DNA sequence: TGTGCCAGCAGTGATGAGCGGTTGAACACCGGGGAGCTGTTTTTT. As protein: CASSDERLNTGELFF.

This chain links TRBV9 with TRBJ1-1, with 11 nucleotides matching TRBD1. V shed 4 bases, J shed 5 bases, and the junction held 4 bases outside the gene matches. The CDR3 extends over 14 amino acids. CDR1 and CDR2 (germline): SGDLS, YYNGEE. The CDR3 DNA reads as TGTGCCAGCAGCCCCAGGGACAGGGGGACTGAAGCTTTCTTT. It specifies CASSPRDRGTEAFF. The full variable domain, in which reference TRBV9 and TRBJ1-1 provide the parts outside the CDR3, is DSGVTQTPKHLITATGQRVTLRCSPRSGDLSVYWYQQSLDQGLQFLIQYYNGEERAKGNILERFSAQQFPDLHSELNLSSLELGDSALYFCASSPRDRGTEAFFGQGTRLTVV.

This clone showed up just once. V gene TRBV2 combines with J gene TRBJ1-4; TRBD1 is a possible D gene (5 bases). From germline, CDR1 is SNHLY and CDR2 FYNNEI. V lost 7 bases to trimming and J lost 0 bases, with 12 bases between them. This CDR3 has 15 amino acids. CDR3 loop: CASNPGGATNEKLFF. CDR3 DNA sequence: TGTGCCAGCAATCCTGGAGGGGCAACTAATGAAAAACTGTTTTTT.

CDR3 DNA: TGTGCCAGCAGTTACTCGACAGGCAATTCACCCCTCCACTTT. It is translated as CASSYSTGNSPLHF. The chain carries TRBV6-5 and TRBJ1-6, with D perhaps matching TRBD1 (6 bases). Germline assignment: CDR1 MNHEY and CDR2 SVGAGI. Trimming removed 0 bases at V and 7 bases at J, with 7 bases between. The CDR3 sequence is 14 residues long.

The chain uses TRBV10-3 and TRBJ2-1, with TRBD2 as a possible D gene (5 bases). Deletions cut 3 bases from V and 6 bases from J, with 15 bases between. CDR3 length: 15 residues. The V gene's germline CDR1 is ENHRY and CDR2 SYGVKD. In DNA, the CDR3 is TGTGCCATCAGTGATGGGAGAACTGGGAGCAATGAGCAGTTCTTC. Protein product: CAISDGRTGSNEQFF.

The CDR3 sequence: CASIEGTSNQPQHF. In nucleotides, the CDR3 is TGTGCCAGCATTGAGGGTACTAGCAATCAGCCCCAGCATTTT. The chain couples TRBV28 to TRBJ1-5; D is uncertain. The V gene's germline CDR1 is MDHEN and CDR2 SYDVKM. The V and J ends lost 7 bases and 0 bases respectively, with 10 bases between them. This CDR3 region has 14 residues.

The rearrangement uses TRBV18 and TRBJ1-3, with a tentative D call TRBD1 (6 bases). The CDR3 is 14 amino acids. CDR1 is KGHSH and CDR2 is LQKENI in the germline V gene. The germline V and J ends were trimmed by 4 bases and 4 bases, with 11 bases remaining between them. As DNA, the CDR3 is TGTGCCAGCTCACTCCCCACAGGGGGAAACACCATATATTTT. Its translation is CASSLPTGGNTIYF.

V and J are TRBV11-2 and TRBJ2-7, with D perhaps matching TRBD1 (5 bases). Germline V gene lookup returns CDR1 SGHAT and CDR2 FQNNGV. Trimming left V 5 bases short and J 2 bases short, with 10 bases between. This CDR3 spans 13 amino acids. The CDR3 bases are TGTGCCAGCAGCCGCGCAGGGACCTACGAGCAGTACTTC. Protein: CASSRAGTYEQYF. The complete variable domain, with remaining parts taken from reference TRBV11-2 and TRBJ2-7, reads EAGVAQSPRYKIIEKRQSVAFWCNPISGHATLYWYQQILGQGPKLLIQFQNNGVVDDSQLPKDRFSAERLKGVDSTLKIQPAKLEDSAVYLCASSRAGTYEQYFGPGTRLTVT.

This sequence joins TRBV24-1 and TRBJ2-3, with TRBD2 as a possible D gene (6 bases). The CDR3 runs to 15 residues. The V gene's germline CDR1 is KGHDR and CDR2 SFDVKD. With 5 bases removed from V and 2 bases from J, the gap between germline ends came to 13 bases. The CDR3 spells CATSAAGLPTDTQYF. DNA for the CDR3: TGTGCCACCAGTGCGGCGGGACTCCCCACAGATACGCAGTATTTT.

V is TRBV6-1 and J is TRBJ1-4; no clear D. The CDR3 has 16 residues. From germline, CDR1 is MNHNS and CDR2 SASEGT. The V end was cut by 4 bases, the J end by 5 bases, with 17 bases between. The chain's CDR3 is CASSANPGVRNEKLFF. The CDR3 bases are TGTGCCAGCAGTGCAAACCCCGGGGTGAGAAATGAAAAACTGTTTTTT.

The rearrangement links TRBV7-2 to TRBJ2-7; perhaps TRBD2 as D (5 bases). CDR1 is SGHTA and CDR2 is FQGNSA in the germline V gene. This CDR3 is 15 amino acids long. The V gene lost 5 bases and the J gene lost 3 bases, with 17 bases spanning the gap. CDR3 loop: CASSEGNSAVYEQYF. CDR3 bases: TGTGCCAGCAGCGAGGGAAACTCGGCGGTCTACGAGCAGTACTTC.

The V call is TRBV14, the J call TRBJ1-1; 7 bases fit TRBD1. The J segment lost 8 bases and the V segment lost 1 base, leaving 10 bases of the junction unmatched. The CDR3 spans 15 residues. The germline CDR1 and CDR2 sequences are SGHDN and FVKESK. In nucleotides, the CDR3 is TGTGCCAGCAGCCAAGTAACAGGGGCGCCCCTCGAAGCTTTCTTT. It specifies CASSQVTGAPLEAFF.

The table lists this clone with a count of one. V is TRBV2 and J is TRBJ1-6; D may be TRBD1 (5 bases). V lost 6 bases and J lost 14, with 14 bases in between. The CDR3 sequence is 12 residues long. Germline lookup yields CDR1 SNHLY and CDR2 FYNNEI. The CDR3: CASSLTETALHF. In nucleotides, the CDR3 is TGTGCCAGCAGCTTGACAGAGACGGCCCTCCACTTT.

The J gene is TRBJ1-5, the V gene TRBV18, with D unresolved. Trimming cost V 0 bases and J 4 bases, with 10 bases left between them. Germline loops: CDR1 KGHSH, CDR2 LQKENI. The CDR3 length is 15 residues. This CDR3 is CASSPPPGGNQPQHF. The CDR3 nucleotides are TGTGCCAGCTCACCACCCCCCGGCGGGAATCAGCCCCAGCATTTT.

This clone was recorded only once. This sequence joins TRBV11-2 and TRBJ2-1; TRBD2 aligns across 9 bases. Unmatched junction bases numbered 6, after V lost 5 bases and J lost 7 bases. Per the germline V gene, CDR1 is SGHAT and CDR2 is FQNNGV. The CDR3 extends over 14 amino acids. The CDR3 is CASSISGSRNEQFF. The CDR3, as DNA: TGTGCCAGCAGCATTAGCGGGAGTCGTAATGAGCAGTTCTTC.

The chain is built from TRBV5-1 and TRBJ1-2; 8 positions match TRBD1. The CDR3 covers 14 residues. The germline V gene encodes CDR1 SGHRS and CDR2 YFSETQ. Trimming at V came to 4 bases and at J to 9 bases, leaving 11 bases not matched to a gene. This CDR3 is CASSQGQADNSYTF. CDR3 DNA sequence: TGCGCCAGCAGCCAGGGACAGGCCGACAACAGCTACACCTTC.

The V gene is TRBV6-5, the J gene TRBJ1-1; 8 bases fit TRBD1. This CDR3 has 14 residues. V trimming: 7 bases; J trimming: 1 base; junction bases outside the gene matches: 5. Germline values: CDR1 MNHEY, CDR2 SVGAGI. The CDR3 DNA reads as TGTGCCAGCAACGACAGGGGCCCGAACACTGAAGCTTTCTTT. It specifies CASNDRGPNTEAFF.

This clone has only a few counts. The rearrangement links TRBV7-9 to TRBJ1-6, with 8 positions matching TRBD1. Germline loops: CDR1 SEHNR, CDR2 FQNEAQ (reference sequence). Trimming took 1 base from V and 7 from J; bases not matched to a gene: 9. This CDR3 is 17 amino acids long. The CDR3 protein is CASSLGAIGTGNSPLHF. The CDR3 nucleotides are TGTGCCAGCAGCTTAGGTGCAATTGGGACAGGAAATTCACCCCTCCACTTT.

On this clone: This specimen includes other DNA sequences encoding the same CDR3. The chain combines TRBV15 with TRBJ2-7; 9 positions match TRBD1. J lost 0 bases, V lost 3 bases, and 0 bases had no gene match. CDR3 length: 14 residues. CDR1 and CDR2 from the germline V gene are LNHNV and YYDKDF (reference sequence). This CDR3 reads CATSRDRGSYEQYF. The DNA for the CDR3 is TGTGCCACCAGCAGGGACAGGGGCTCCTACGAGCAGTACTTC.